This T cell receptor (beta chain) is from a study of blood T cell repertoires in COVID-19. Study-wide context: The study drew acute and convalescent COVID-19 samples from the United States, Italy and Spain. T cells, B-cell-depleted T cells, or PBMCs provided the cDNA or gDNA that served as material.

Under the authors' procedure: The assay estimated nucleated cells by amplifying reference gene primers. Sequenced by immunoSEQ multiplex PCR; TCRdb stores in-frame clones only, minus some. For V, J and clone size, that table is used; D and trimming come from the DNA. Altogether about 140,000 clones are present, around nine tenths being singletons, with the ten largest covering 1.5% to 2%. Trimming took 0 bases from V and 5 from J, leaving 9 bases between them. The V gene's germline CDR1 is SGHRS and CDR2 YFSETQ. The CDR3 loop spans 13 amino acids. This receptor was taken from a human donor in a cohort sampled during active COVID-19. V gene TRBV5-1 combines with J gene TRBJ2-7; D may be TRBD2 (5 bases). The specimen was peripheral blood. CDR3 loop: CASSLVAEDEQYF. The CDR3 DNA follows: TGCGCCAGCAGCTTGGTGGCGGAGGACGAGCAGTACTTC.